These 21 T cell receptor beta chains were all obtained from the same sample, sequenced in a study of T cells in Graves' hyperthyroidism and ophthalmopathy. RNA transcripts served as the template for amplifying TCR beta CDR3 regions. The TCR CDR3 was amplified in a first-round RT-PCR using the HTBI primer set. TCRdb reprocessed the multiplex PCR reads via MiXCR and lists one record per CDR3 protein. The data hold roughly 240,000 distinct CDR3 sequences, with roughly 15% observed a single time. The specimen sequenced was blood. These receptors were collected from a woman between 18 and 29 years old with Graves' ophthalmopathy.

The table lists this clonotype with many counts. The J gene is TRBJ2-7, the V gene TRBV28; 12 positions agree with TRBD2. The CDR3 totals 15 residues. V lost 5 bases and J lost 7; bases outside the gene matches: 9. Germline lookup yields CDR1 MDHEN and CDR2 SYDVKM. The CDR3 sequence is CASSRLVGLAGEQYF. As DNA, the CDR3 is TGTGCCAGCAGTCGTTTGGTTGGACTAGCGGGGGAGCAGTACTTC.

This clonotype has ten or more counts. The DNA of the CDR3 is TGTGCCAGCAGCTTCGAGGGACAGGGTTTTGAGACCCAGTACTTC. Translating gives CASSFEGQGFETQYF. The rearrangement uses TRBV13 and TRBJ2-5; 9 bases line up with TRBD1. V lost 3 bases, J lost 5 bases, and 7 bases stayed unmatched. Per germline, CDR1 PRHDT and CDR2 FYEKMQ (reference sequence). The CDR3 consists of 15 residues.

In its sample, this clonotype was seen many times. The chain combines TRBV18 with TRBJ2-1; D is possibly TRBD1 or TRBD2 (5 bases each). V lost 0 bases, J lost 3 bases, and 12 bases lay in between. There are 16 residues in the CDR3. The germline gives CDR1 KGHSH, CDR2 LQKENI. The CDR3 sequence: CASSPPRDLLYNEQFF. CDR3 sequence (DNA): TGTGCCAGCTCACCACCGAGGGACCTTCTCTACAATGAGCAGTTCTTC. The entire variable domain, with the rest obtained from reference TRBV18 and TRBJ2-1, is as follows: NAGVMQNPRHLVRRRGQEARLRCSPMKGHSHVYWYRQLPEEGLKFMVYLQKENIIDESGMPKERFSAEFPKEGPSILRIQQVVRGDSAAYFCASSPPRDLLYNEQFFGPGTRLTVL.

This clonotype was found many times. This chain connects TRBV20-1 to TRBJ2-1; the D is unclear. V lost 0 bases, J lost 9 bases, and 9 bases lay in between. CDR3 length equals 12 residues. Per germline, CDR1 DFQATT and CDR2 SNEGSKA (reference sequence). The CDR3 spells CSARDGRVEQFF. CDR3 nucleotides: TGCAGTGCTAGAGATGGCCGGGTTGAGCAGTTCTTC.

This clonotype came up many times. This chain links TRBV5-5 with TRBJ2-7; D is possibly TRBD1 or TRBD2 (5 bases each). V was pared by 0 bases and J by 7 bases, with 23 bases between. Germline V gene lookup returns CDR1 SGHKS and CDR2 YYEKEE (reference sequence). The CDR3 is 17 residues long. Written as DNA, the CDR3 is TGTGCCAGCAGCTTGGAGGGGTTGGGGGTCATCCTGGGGGAGCAGTACTTC. As protein: CASSLEGLGVILGEQYF.

The table lists this clonotype with many counts. The chain couples TRBV12-3 or TRBV12-4 to TRBJ1-6; 10 bases match TRBD1. The CDR3 contains 15 residues. Trimming removed 5 bases from V and 6 bases from J; junction bases left unmatched: 4. The DNA of the CDR3 is TGTGCCAGCAGTAGGGACAGGGGTGGTAATTCACCCCTCCACTTT. Amino acids: CASSRDRGGNSPLHF.

The rearrangement links TRBV18 to TRBJ1-2; 9 bases align to TRBD1. The CDR3 spans 14 residues. Germline CDR1 reads KGHSH; CDR2 reads LQKENI. J was trimmed by 7 bases and V by 6 bases; bases with no gene match: 9. The CDR3 reads CASSMDGTGSGYTF. CDR3 DNA: TGTGCCAGCTCTATGGACGGGACAGGGTCTGGCTACACCTTC.

The sample holds many counts of this clonotype. The chain couples TRBV9 to TRBJ2-2; no clear D gene. V dropped 0 bases and J dropped 4 bases, with 7 bases sitting between them. Germline CDR1 SGDLS, CDR2 YYNGEE. The CDR3 sequence is 14 residues long. CDR3 nucleotides: TGTGCCAGCAGCGTAGTCTATGGCACCGGGGAGCTGTTTTTT. As protein: CASSVVYGTGELFF.

This clonotype was seen repeatedly, ten times or more. The chain recombines TRBV3-1 with TRBJ1-6; D is unclear. The CDR3 sequence is 13 residues long. Between the trimmed V and J ends, which lost 0 bases and 10 bases, there was a span of 7 bases. Germline V gene data show CDR1 as LGHDT and CDR2 as YNNKEL (reference sequence). CDR3 amino acids: CASSQELGSPLHF. CDR3 bases: TGTGCCAGCAGCCAAGAGTTAGGATCACCCCTCCACTTT.

This clonotype was recorded at least ten times. V and J are TRBV9 and TRBJ1-6, with 7 nucleotides matching TRBD1. With V trimmed by 5 bases and J by 4 bases, 9 bases remained unmatched. The germline gives CDR1 SGDLS, CDR2 YYNGEE. This CDR3 is 16 amino acids long. The CDR3 loop reads CASSGYRGEYNSPLHF. CDR3 DNA sequence: TGTGCCAGCAGTGGGTACAGGGGAGAGTATAATTCACCCCTCCACTTT.

This clonotype was detected many times. The gene calls are TRBV2 and TRBJ1-5; D might be TRBD1 (5 bases). CDR1 is SNHLY and CDR2 is FYNNEI in the germline V gene. The V and J ends lost 1 base and 5 bases respectively, with 12 bases between them. The CDR3 covers 15 residues. The CDR3 nucleotides read TGTGCCAGCAGTGAAGGCGTTGGGGGAGATCAGCCCCAGCATTTT. Protein: CASSEGVGGDQPQHF.

This clonotype was seen many times. This chain links TRBV11-2 with TRBJ1-2; 8 positions match TRBD1. Losses at the gene ends were 4 bases for V and 6 bases for J; bases not matched to a gene: 4. Per the germline V gene, CDR1 is SGHAT and CDR2 is FQNNGV. CDR3 size: 13 residues. CDR3 amino acids: CASSSGQGDGYTF. CDR3 nucleotide sequence: TGTGCCAGCAGCTCCGGACAGGGCGATGGCTACACCTTC.

Many counts were recorded for this clonotype. The chain joins TRBV18 to TRBJ2-7, with 11 bases that match TRBD1. The V segment lost 4 bases and the J segment 6 bases; nucleotides outside the gene matches: 14. Germline CDR1 and CDR2: KGHSH and LQKENI. CDR3 length equals 17 residues. Here the CDR3 reads CASSLGTPGQGGVEQYF. The DNA for the CDR3 is TGTGCCAGCTCACTAGGTACTCCGGGACAGGGGGGCGTCGAGCAGTACTTC.

This clonotype was observed at least ten times. The chain recombines TRBV6-1 with TRBJ1-1; D is ambiguous. Looked up from germline, CDR1 is MNHNS and CDR2 is SASEGT. Deletions cut 7 bases from V and 4 bases from J, with 16 bases between. The CDR3 contains 14 residues. CDR3 DNA: TGTGCCAGCAATCGACCGGGGATCAGCACTGAAGCTTTCTTT. Its protein product is CASNRPGISTEAFF.

This clonotype was picked up many times. The rearrangement links TRBV27 to TRBJ2-1; D may be TRBD2 (6 bases). The CDR3 covers 15 residues. Deletions cut 5 bases from V and 4 bases from J, with 15 bases between. Germline CDR1 and CDR2: MNHEY and SMNVEV (reference sequence). This CDR3 is CASSTGLGGYNEQFF. The DNA for the CDR3 is TGTGCCAGCAGTACCGGGCTGGGGGGATACAATGAGCAGTTCTTC.

V gene TRBV6-1 combines with J gene TRBJ1-4, with D possibly TRBD1 on 6 matching bases. Germline V gives CDR1 MNHNS, CDR2 SASEGT. V lost 5 bases, J lost 2 bases, and 9 bases lay in between. The CDR3 runs to 14 residues. DNA for the CDR3: TGTGCCAGCAGTTCCACAGGGACTAATGAAAAACTGTTTTTT. It encodes CASSSTGTNEKLFF.

This clonotype appeared many times. The chain employs TRBV4-1 and TRBJ2-5; D call uncertain. Per the germline V gene, CDR1 is MGHRA and CDR2 is YSYEKL. The CDR3 length is 14 residues. Trimming removed 2 bases from V and 2 bases from J, with 9 bases in between. The CDR3 nucleotides read TGCGCCAGCAGCCAACGGCTTTTTCAAGAGACCCAGTACTTC. Its protein product is CASSQRLFQETQYF.

The rearrangement links TRBV6-2 or TRBV6-3 to TRBJ2-2; 10 nucleotides align to TRBD2. The J segment lost 2 bases and the V segment lost 0 bases, leaving 3 bases of the junction unmatched. Per germline, CDR1 MNHEY and CDR2 SVGEGT. This CDR3 has 17 amino acids. In nucleotides, the CDR3 is TGTGCCAGCAGTTACTCGGGACTAGCGACAAACACCGGGGAGCTGTTTTTT. This codes for CASSYSGLATNTGELFF.

V and J are TRBV6-5 and TRBJ2-1; 12 bases match TRBD2. Germline V gene lookup returns CDR1 MNHEY and CDR2 SVGAGI. CDR3 length equals 16 residues. Trimming at V came to 4 bases and at J to 8 bases, leaving 9 bases not matched to a gene. The CDR3 region is CASSFSATSGRYEQFF. The CDR3 DNA reads TGTGCCAGCAGTTTCTCTGCTACTAGCGGGAGGTATGAGCAGTTCTTC.

This clonotype was detected ten times or more. The chain has TRBV2 and TRBJ1-1, with D possibly being TRBD1 (5 bases). The CDR3 spans 14 residues. V gave up 7 bases and J gave up 5 bases, with 17 bases separating them. Germline V gene data show CDR1 as SNHLY and CDR2 as FYNNEI. The CDR3 protein is CASMGPQWATEAFF. The DNA for the CDR3 is TGTGCCAGCATGGGACCTCAGTGGGCAACTGAAGCTTTCTTT.

A word on this clonotype: It may be a read error: a sequence one base away is much more abundant. This sequence joins TRBV7-8 and TRBJ2-2, with D unresolved. The length of the CDR3 is 13 residues. In germline, CDR1 is SGHVS, CDR2 FQNEAQ. Trimming cost V 11 bases and J 4 bases, with 14 bases left between them. The CDR3 DNA reads as TGTGCCGGCAAGGGTTTCCTCACCGGGGAGCTGTTTTTT. This encodes CAGKGFLTGELFF.